This section outlines one T cell receptor (beta chain) sequence together with its context. A read error may account for a junction end that differs from germline. This sample is part of a study of cytomegalovirus exposure and HLA in healthy donors. PCR used 60 Vbeta primers and 13 Jbeta primers. Sequencing used immunoSEQ multiplex PCR; TCRdb keeps in-frame clones, though not all of them. Of about 200,000 clones in the sample, approximately 80% were seen once. The receptor comes from a male donor in good health and CMV-seronegative. Sequenced material: PBMCs.

DNA of the CDR3: TGTGCCTGCAGCTTGGCGGGGGAGGGCTACACCTTC. As protein: CACSLAGEGYTF. The chain has TRBV5-6 and TRBJ1-2; D is perhaps TRBD1 (5 bases). In germline, CDR1 is SGHDT, CDR2 YYEEEE. CDR3 length equals 12 residues.